This T cell receptor beta chain was sequenced during a study of blood T cells in healthy people across ages. Regarding the study as a whole: No one knew whether donors had CMV, which possibly confounded expanded clonotype changes.

In the case of this clonotype: Its antigen is still unknown.

The second PCR ran 7 to 11 cycles with a sample-barcoded 5' primer and J-beta primers. TCRdb reprocessed the 5' RACE reads via MiXCR and lists one record per CDR3 protein. The sample consists of some 700,000 distinct CDR3 sequences, 35% to 45% of them appearing once. Germline CDR1 DFQATT, CDR2 SNEGSKA (reference sequence). The CDR3 consists of 14 residues. Trimming left V 3 bases short and J 0 bases short, with 11 bases between. Specimen: blood. The TCR was taken from a woman aged 60 to 75 in good health. The rearrangement joins TRBV20-1 to TRBJ1-1; D ambiguous. The CDR3 loop reads CSASRVGMNTEAFF. The CDR3 bases are TGCAGTGCTAGTAGGGTGGGCATGAACACTGAAGCTTTCTTT.